The 29 T cell receptor beta chains given below trace back to one sample, sequenced in a study of breast tumors, draining lymph nodes, adjacent tissues. Samples came from axillary lymph nodes draining the breast cancer. TCRdb re-derived calls from the multiplex PCR reads in MiXCR, one entry per CDR3 protein. The repertoire consists of tens of thousands of distinct CDR3 sequences, with about 21% occurring once and the leading ten covering about 2.2%. The sample comprised axillary lymph node tissue. The receptors shown here come from a female donor with breast cancer. Some clones in this sample may be carry-over from other donors' samples.

This clonotype was counted a single time. The chain is built from TRBV7-3 and TRBJ2-2; D gene ambiguous. Trimming removed 5 bases at V and 6 bases at J, with 4 bases between. CDR3 size: 11 residues. Germline values: CDR1 SGHTA, CDR2 FQGTGA. The CDR3 sequence: CASSHAGELFF. CDR3 nucleotide sequence: TGTGCCAGCAGCCACGCCGGGGAGCTGTTTTTT.

A remark on this clonotype: This may be a read error, as it is one base from a much larger clone. Since no conserved phenylalanine or tryptophan closes the CDR3, a read error is the likely cause. The chain uses TRBV6-1 and TRBJ1-5, with D possibly matching TRBD1 (6 bases). V was shortened by 1 base and J by 7 bases, with 14 bases between the two germline ends. The germline V gene encodes CDR1 MNHNS and CDR2 SASEGT. There are 15 residues in the CDR3. The CDR3 here is CASSEEGGAGQPQHS. The CDR3 bases are TGTGCCAGCAGTGAAGAGGGGGGGGCTGGGCAGCCCCAGCATTCT.

This clonotype was seen at least ten times. The gene calls are TRBV10-1 and TRBJ2-1, with D tentatively TRBD2 (5 bases). Looked up from germline, CDR1 is WNHNN and CDR2 is SYGVQD (reference sequence). This CDR3 contains 14 residues. The ends were cut back, 0 bases at V and 6 bases at J, with 9 bases in the middle. The CDR3 loop is CASSESSGSNEQFF. The DNA for the CDR3 is TGCGCCAGCAGTGAGTCGAGCGGCTCCAATGAGCAGTTCTTC.

This clonotype appeared a few times. The chain links TRBV27 to TRBJ2-3, with D possibly TRBD2 on 6 matching bases. Trimming cost V 4 bases and J 1 base, with 6 bases left between them. This CDR3 contains 13 residues. The germline gives CDR1 MNHEY, CDR2 SMNVEV (reference sequence). The CDR3: CASSSGGTDTQYF. The DNA for the CDR3 is TGTGCCAGCAGTTCGGGGGGCACAGATACGCAGTATTTT.

This clonotype was seen a handful of times. This rearrangement joins TRBV30 to TRBJ1-4; D is unclear. The germline gives CDR1 GTSNPN, CDR2 SVGIG (reference sequence). With 0 bases removed from V and 8 bases from J, the gap between germline ends came to 7 bases. The length of the CDR3 is 12 residues. The chain's CDR3 is CAWSVSGEKLFF. For the CDR3, the DNA is TGTGCCTGGAGTGTTTCCGGGGAAAAACTGTTTTTT. The full variable domain, its missing parts supplied by reference TRBV30 and TRBJ1-4, is SQTIHQWPATLVQPVGSPLSLECTVEGTSNPNLYWYRQAAGRGLQLLFYSVGIGQISSEVPQNLSASRPQDRQFILSSKKLLLSDSGFYLCAWSVSGEKLFFGSGTQLSVL.

This clonotype was seen at least ten times. The gene calls are TRBV12-3 or TRBV12-4 and TRBJ2-1; D may be TRBD2 (6 bases). With 5 bases removed from V and 6 bases from J, the gap between germline ends came to 20 bases. The CDR3 totals 16 residues. CDR3 loop: CASSPGTGAETNEQFF. CDR3 sequence (DNA): TGTGCCAGCAGTCCAGGGACGGGAGCCGAGACCAATGAGCAGTTCTTC.

The V gene is TRBV20-1, the J gene TRBJ1-1; 8 nucleotides align to TRBD1. CDR1 and CDR2 from the germline V gene are DFQATT and SNEGSKA (reference sequence). The CDR3 covers 13 residues. After removal of 6 bases from V and 5 bases from J, the junction contained 8 bases not matched to a gene. In DNA, the CDR3 is TGCAGTGCCATGGACAGGGAGGGTACTGAAGCTTTCTTT. Protein: CSAMDREGTEAFF.

There are many counts of this clonotype. The chain couples TRBV5-1 to TRBJ1-4; D ambiguous. The CDR3 runs to 16 residues. The V gene's germline CDR1 is SGHRS and CDR2 YFSETQ. V shed 5 bases and J shed 0 bases, with 14 bases lying between them. The CDR3, as DNA: TGCGCCAGCAGGAAGTCGGCCGCTACAACTAATGAAAAACTGTTTTTT. Translating gives CASRKSAATTNEKLFF. Looking up the rest from reference TRBV5-1 and TRBJ1-4 gives the full variable domain: KAGVTQTPRYLIKTRGQQVTLSCSPISGHRSVSWYQQTPGQGLQFLFEYFSETQRNKGNFPGRFSGRQFSNSRSEMNVSTLELGDSALYLCASRKSAATTNEKLFFGSGTQLSVL.

The table lists this clonotype with many counts. The chain combines TRBV2 with TRBJ2-7; weak D call: TRBD1 (6 bases). The CDR3 has 15 residues. CDR1 is SNHLY and CDR2 is FYNNEI in the germline V gene. V dropped 10 bases and J dropped 4 bases, with 23 bases sitting between them. DNA of the CDR3: TGTGCCACCCGGTTCGGGCAGGGGTCTAATTACGAGCAGTACTTC. This gives the protein CATRFGQGSNYEQYF.

This clonotype was counted ten times or more. CDR3 coding DNA: TGTGCCAGCAGTTACTTCTATGGCTACACCTTC. This gives the protein CASSYFYGYTF. The rearrangement uses TRBV6-2 or TRBV6-3 and TRBJ1-2; the D is unclear. The CDR3 runs 11 residues. Germline V gene lookup returns CDR1 MNHEY and CDR2 SVGEGT. V dropped 1 base and J dropped 4 bases, with 1 base sitting between them.

This clonotype was seen more than once but under ten times. The CDR3: CAWSSFGPGELFF. As DNA, the CDR3 is TGTGCCTGGAGTTCCTTCGGACCCGGGGAGCTGTTTTTT. V usage is TRBV30 and J usage is TRBJ2-2, with no clear D. Between the trimmed V and J ends, which lost 2 bases and 6 bases, there was a span of 10 bases. Germline CDR1 reads GTSNPN; CDR2 reads SVGIG (reference sequence). There are 13 residues in the CDR3.

This clonotype was seen ten or more times. CDR3 region: CASSQDLIAGRSEKLFF. The CDR3 coding sequence is TGCGCCAGCAGCCAAGATTTAATCGCAGGGAGAAGTGAAAAACTGTTTTTT. The chain couples TRBV4-3 to TRBJ1-4; perhaps TRBD1 as D (5 bases). The CDR3 totals 17 residues. V lost 0 bases to trimming and J lost 7 bases, with 18 bases between them. Germline CDR1 is LGHNA and CDR2 is YSLEER.

This chain links TRBV18 with TRBJ2-7; TRBD1 agrees at 9 bases. CDR1 is KGHSH and CDR2 is LQKENI in the germline V gene. This CDR3 region has 15 residues. V gave up 2 bases and J gave up 4 bases; unmatched junction bases: 6. CDR3 coding DNA: TGTGCCAGCTCACCAGGTACAGGGGGCAAGTACGAGCAGTACTTC. This translates into CASSPGTGGKYEQYF.

This clonotype has a count of ten or more. The chain is built from TRBV20-1 and TRBJ2-7, with 13 bases fitting TRBD2. Germline CDR1 and CDR2: DFQATT and SNEGSKA (reference sequence). There are 16 residues in the CDR3. With 7 bases clipped from V and 1 base from J, the junction kept 10 bases outside the gene matches. The CDR3 loop reads CSVRTSGSRGSYEQYF. The DNA of the CDR3 is TGCAGTGTCAGGACTAGCGGGAGTAGGGGATCCTACGAGCAGTACTTC.

The sample holds many counts of this clonotype. CDR3: CASSLLPQETQYF. DNA for the CDR3: TGTGCCAGCAGCTTACTTCCGCAAGAGACCCAGTACTTC. V and J are TRBV7-9 and TRBJ2-5; D gene unclear. CDR3 length equals 13 residues. The V gene lost 2 bases and the J gene lost 2 bases, with 6 bases spanning the gap. Germline CDR1 is SEHNR and CDR2 is FQNEAQ (reference sequence).

This clonotype was observed a handful of times. The rearrangement joins TRBV20-1 to TRBJ2-1; TRBD2 aligns across 14 bases. CDR3 length equals 19 residues. The germline V gene has CDR1 DFQATT and CDR2 SNEGSKA (reference sequence). V was pared by 0 bases and J by 2 bases, with 9 bases of the junction left unmatched. The CDR3 DNA reads as TGCAGTGCTAGAGATCTAGTGACTAGCGGGAGGGGGGCCTACAATGAGCAGTTCTTC. This encodes CSARDLVTSGRGAYNEQFF.

This clonotype was seen ten or more times. The rearrangement joins TRBV6-6 to TRBJ2-7; D perhaps matches TRBD2 (7 bases). CDR1 is MNHNY, CDR2 SVGAGI, per germline (reference sequence). The ends were cut back, 4 bases at V and 6 bases at J, with 16 bases in the middle. The CDR3 has 14 residues. Here the CDR3 reads CASSWAAGALEQYF. The CDR3 coding sequence is TGTGCCAGCAGTTGGGCGGCGGGGGCCCTCGAGCAGTACTTC.

This clonotype was seen repeatedly, ten times or more. The V and J genes are TRBV11-2 and TRBJ2-3; 9 bases are shared with TRBD2. The CDR3 covers 16 residues. Germline V gene data show CDR1 as SGHAT and CDR2 as FQNNGV. The V and J ends lost 5 bases and 2 bases, in that order; junction bases with no gene match: 8. DNA for the CDR3: TGTGCCAGCAGCACGGGGCGGGAGGGCCCCACAGATACGCAGTATTTT. Residues: CASSTGREGPTDTQYF.

This clonotype occurred a few times. The rearrangement links TRBV5-5 to TRBJ1-5, with D possibly TRBD1 on 6 matching bases. V was clipped by 4 bases and J by 1 base, with 15 bases between them. The CDR3 sequence is 16 residues long. The germline V gene has CDR1 SGHKS and CDR2 YYEKEE (reference sequence). Written as DNA, the CDR3 is TGTGCCAGCAGCACAGAGGAGGGGGACAGCAATCAGCCCCAGCATTTT. It encodes CASSTEEGDSNQPQHF. The variable domain in full, with the rest retrieved from reference TRBV5-5 and TRBJ1-5, is DAGVTQSPTHLIKTRGQQVTLRCSPISGHKSVSWYQQVLGQGPQFIFQYYEKEERGRGNFPDRFSARQFPNYSSELNVNALLLGDSALYLCASSTEEGDSNQPQHFGDGTRLSIL.

The chain uses TRBV28 and TRBJ1-5, with D possibly matching TRBD1 (5 bases). Germline CDR1 MDHEN, CDR2 SYDVKM. The CDR3 covers 16 residues. The V and J ends lost 6 bases and 6 bases respectively, with 21 bases between them. This CDR3 reads CASSRGLGLELQPQHF. The CDR3 DNA is TGTGCCAGCAGCCGGGGGTTAGGGTTGGAACTTCAGCCCCAGCATTTT.

This clonotype turned up a few times. This may be a read error, as it is one base from a much larger clone. The CDR3 spells CASSLNDRLDTF. The CDR3, as DNA: TGTGCCAGCAGCTTAAACGACAGGCTCGACACCTTC. The gene calls are TRBV11-3 and TRBJ1-2, with a weak D call TRBD1 (6 bases). Germline values: CDR1 SGHNT, CDR2 YENEEA. V was trimmed by 2 bases and J by 12 bases, leaving 13 bases between them. CDR3 length equals 12 residues. Based on the CDR3 plus reference TRBV11-3 and TRBJ1-2, the full variable domain is EAGVVQSPRYKIIEKKQPVAFWCNPISGHNTLYWYLQNLGQGPELLIRYENEEAVDDSQLPKDRFSAERLKGVDSTLKIQPAELGDSAVYLCASSLNDRLDTFGSGTRLTVV.

There are many counts of this clonotype. This chain connects TRBV20-1 to TRBJ1-2, with D unresolved. This CDR3 contains 12 residues. V was cut by 6 bases and J by 6 bases, with 14 bases left in between. CDR1 and CDR2 (germline): DFQATT, SNEGSKA (reference sequence). The CDR3 here is CSAELRRDGYTF. The CDR3 region has the DNA TGCAGTGCGGAACTCCGTCGTGATGGCTACACCTTC.

This clonotype occurred many times. This chain joins TRBV27 and TRBJ1-2, with 10 bases identical to TRBD1. J was trimmed by 4 bases and V by 6 bases; bases with no gene match: 5. The length of the CDR3 is 14 residues. Germline CDR1 MNHEY, CDR2 SMNVEV (reference sequence). The DNA for the CDR3 is TGTGCCAGCAGGAGACAGGGGGCGAGCTATGGCTACACCTTC. This translates into CASRRQGASYGYTF.

This clonotype has just a few counts. V gene TRBV28 combines with J gene TRBJ2-1; D remains unclear. This CDR3 is 14 amino acids long. The germline V and J ends were trimmed by 6 bases and 0 bases, with 9 bases remaining between them. CDR1 MDHEN and CDR2 SYDVKM come from the germline V gene. The DNA of the CDR3 is TGTGCCAGCAGGGGCTTCCCCTCCTACAATGAGCAGTTCTTC. Translated, it gives CASRGFPSYNEQFF.

This clonotype was seen a handful of times. The rearrangement uses TRBV28 and TRBJ1-4; no definite D call. V was shortened by 6 bases and J by 7 bases, with 6 bases between the two germline ends. Germline assignment: CDR1 MDHEN and CDR2 SYDVKM. The CDR3 contains 11 residues. Here the CDR3 reads CASRAGEKLFF. Here the CDR3 DNA reads TGTGCCAGCAGGGCAGGTGAAAAACTGTTTTTT.

This rearrangement joins TRBV7-2 to TRBJ2-1, with 8 bases fitting TRBD1. After removal of 11 bases from V and 7 bases from J, the junction contained 19 bases not matched to a gene. Germline assignment: CDR1 SGHTA and CDR2 FQGNSA. CDR3 length equals 16 residues. In nucleotides, the CDR3 is TGTGCCTGTAGCCCTCAGACAGGGGTCGATTGGAATGAGCAGTTCTTC. Protein sequence: CACSPQTGVDWNEQFF.

This clonotype has at least ten counts. This sequence joins TRBV6-2 or TRBV6-3 and TRBJ1-2; TRBD1 aligns across 7 bases. CDR1 is MNHEY and CDR2 is SVGEGT in the germline V gene. Trimming at V came to 4 bases and at J to 4 bases, leaving 6 bases not matched to a gene. The CDR3 spans 14 residues. CDR3 sequence (DNA): TGTGCCAGCAGTTTGGGGACAGCGATCTATGGCTACACCTTC. Protein product: CASSLGTAIYGYTF.

This clonotype was detected ten times or more. The chain combines TRBV7-2 with TRBJ1-2; no reliable D call. Germline assignment: CDR1 SGHTA and CDR2 FQGNSA. Trimming removed 4 bases at V and 0 bases at J, with 9 bases between. The length of the CDR3 is 14 residues. The CDR3 loop reads CASSWNKSNYGYTF. The CDR3 nucleotides read TGTGCCAGCAGCTGGAACAAGTCTAACTATGGCTACACCTTC.

Comments on this clonotype: A much larger clone differs from this one at a single base, so this may be a read error. The rearrangement uses TRBV19 and TRBJ2-2; 10 nucleotides agree with TRBD1. Germline lookup yields CDR1 LNHDA and CDR2 SQIVND (reference sequence). V lost 2 bases and J lost 6; bases outside the gene matches: 9. CDR3 length: 17 amino acids. This CDR3 reads CASSIFGQGGSSGELFF. The CDR3 coding sequence is TGTGCCAGTAGTATATTTGGACAGGGGGGAAGCTCCGGGGAGCTGTTTTTT.